This T cell receptor (beta chain) derives from a study of blood T cell repertoires in COVID-19. Turning to the study itself: The origin of the acute and convalescent COVID-19 samples was the United States, Italy and Spain.

Source study methods: Amplification from reference gene primers served as the basis for estimated nucleated cell counts. Sequenced by immunoSEQ multiplex PCR; TCRdb stores in-frame clones only, minus some. D and trimming were read from the DNA, whereas the V and J calls and clone size are those reported in that table. The sample carries roughly 230,000 clones, roughly nine tenths recorded once. From germline, CDR1 is SGDLS and CDR2 YYNGEE. The CDR3 extends over 14 amino acids. Trimming removed 4 bases from V and 5 bases from J, with 12 bases in between. The sequencing input was peripheral blood. The sequence was collected from a woman between 40 and 50 years old who had recovered from COVID-19. The chain couples TRBV9 to TRBJ1-4, with D possibly matching TRBD1 (5 bases). This chain's CDR3 is CASSPGEGNEKLFF. DNA of the CDR3: TGTGCCAGCAGCCCGGGGGAGGGCAATGAAAAACTGTTTTTT.